The rows below give T cell receptor beta chains drawn from one sample of a study of T cell repertoires in cytomegalovirus infection. Each CDR3 protein is one row after TCRdb ran MiXCR on the reads. Of some 590,000 distinct CDR3 sequences listed, around 40% are singletons. Their specific antigens are unknown. The specimen comprised cultured PBMCs, sampled from culture after CMV antigen stimulation. All receptors come from a human donor in good health (CMV status not recorded). Some clones in this sample may be carry-over from other donors' samples. The CDR3 runs from the conserved cysteine through the conserved F or W. A D gene is named only where the DNA matches it firmly. Size values are once, few and many counts, or a class for expanded clones, and some rows have none.

TRBV6-1	NA	TRBJ1-6	few	CASNGPTYNSPLHF	TGTGCCAGCAATGGGCCCACCTATAATTCACCCCTCCACTTT
TRBV5-1	TRBD2	TRBJ2-3	NA	CASGGERPTDTQYF	TGCGCCAGCGGGGGGGAGCGGCCAACAGATACGCAGTATTTT
TRBV7-6	TRBD2	TRBJ2-7	NA	CASSLTSGGSDEQYF	TGTGCCAGCAGCTTAACGTCGGGAGGGTCTGACGAGCAGTACTTC
TRBV6-5	NA	TRBJ2-1	few	CASSYYGDPSYNEQFF	TGTGCCAGCAGTTACTACGGGGATCCGTCCTACAATGAGCAGTTCTTC
TRBV7-7	NA	TRBJ2-7	many	CASSLVLGSYEQYF	TGTGCCAGCAGCTTAGTTCTTGGCTCCTACGAGCAGTACTTC
TRBV19	NA	TRBJ2-5	once	CASSISLLSQETQYF	TGTGCCAGTAGTATATCACTACTAAGTCAAGAGACCCAGTACTTC
TRBV5-5	NA	TRBJ2-1	NA	CASSFDSNNEQFF	TGTGCCAGCAGCTTTGACTCAAACAATGAGCAGTTCTTC
TRBV27	NA	TRBJ1-6	few	CASRRSNYNSPLHF	TGTGCCAGTAGGAGGTCAAACTATAATTCACCCCTCCACTTT
TRBV11-2	TRBD2	TRBJ2-1	once	CASTPSSGGVGEQFF	TGTGCCAGCACCCCGAGTAGCGGGGGGGTTGGTGAGCAGTTCTTC
TRBV20-1	NA	TRBJ1-6	NA	CSATGSSSYNSPLHF	TGCAGTGCTACAGGGTCTAGCTCCTATAATTCACCCCTCCACTTT
TRBV7-2	NA	TRBJ2-7	few	CASSLAEGISYEQYF	TGTGCCAGCAGCTTAGCGGAGGGAATCTCCTACGAGCAGTACTTC
TRBV12-3/TRBV12-4	TRBD1	TRBJ1-2	NA	CASSPRGPYGYTF	TGTGCCAGCAGCCCCAGGGGGCCCTATGGCTACACCTTC
TRBV6-1	NA	TRBJ1-2	few	CASRINYGYTF	TGTGCCAGCAGGATAAACTATGGCTACACCTTC
TRBV28	NA	TRBJ1-6	NA	CASIPPGDSPLHF	TGTGCCAGCATCCCCCCGGGTGATTCACCCCTCCACTTT
TRBV7-9	TRBD2	TRBJ2-3	NA	CASSLTGLAGAGGTDTQYF	TGTGCCAGCAGCCTTACGGGACTAGCGGGAGCCGGCGGCACAGATACGCAGTATTTT
TRBV7-6	NA	TRBJ1-3	few	CASSFMAETGNTIYF	TGTGCCAGCAGCTTCATGGCTGAAACTGGAAACACCATATATTTT
TRBV6-5	TRBD2	TRBJ2-3	NA	CASSRATWGGGADTQYF	TGTGCCAGCAGTCGGGCAACTTGGGGCGGGGGTGCAGATACGCAGTATTTT
TRBV6-2/TRBV6-3	NA	TRBJ2-1	few	CASSSSRAYNEQFF	TGTGCCAGCAGTTCGAGTCGGGCTTACAATGAGCAGTTCTTC
TRBV11-2	TRBD2	TRBJ2-7	NA	CASSFGLAGVLDAYEQYF	TGTGCCAGCAGCTTTGGACTAGCGGGAGTTTTAGACGCCTACGAGCAGTACTTC
TRBV15	TRBD1	TRBJ1-6	NA	CATSTGQGVKSPLHF	TGTGCCACCAGCACAGGACAGGGTGTCAAATCACCCCTCCACTTT
TRBV10-3	TRBD2	TRBJ2-3	NA	CAISELTSGTDTQYF	TGTGCCATCAGTGAGCTTACTAGCGGCACAGATACGCAGTATTTT
TRBV5-1	NA	TRBJ2-7	NA	CASSTTPMNDYEQYF	TGCGCCAGCAGCACGACTCCTATGAATGACTACGAGCAGTACTTC
TRBV29-1	NA	TRBJ2-1	few	CSVEDGTKTYNEQFF	TGCAGCGTTGAGGACGGGACAAAAACCTACAATGAGCAGTTCTTC
TRBV7-2	NA	TRBJ2-5	few	CASRLQAGKTQYF	TGTGCCAGCAGATTACAGGCAGGGAAGACCCAGTACTTC
TRBV6-6	TRBD2	TRBJ2-7	NA	CASSTGGAKQYF	TGTGCCAGCAGTACCGGGGGGGCGAAGCAGTACTTC
TRBV4-1	TRBD1	TRBJ1-4	few	CASSQGQGTTNEKLFF	TGCGCCAGCAGCCAGGGACAGGGAACAACTAATGAAAAACTGTTTTTT
TRBV9	NA	TRBJ2-2	NA	CASSIANTGELFF	TGTGCCAGCAGCATCGCGAACACCGGGGAGCTGTTTTTT
TRBV7-8	TRBD1	TRBJ1-2	few	CASSEIAAGGFGYTF	TGTGCCAGCAGCGAAATCGCGGCAGGGGGCTTTGGCTACACCTTC
TRBV29-1	TRBD2	TRBJ2-1	NA	CSVYGGREEPYNEQFF	TGCAGCGTATACGGAGGGCGGGAGGAGCCCTACAATGAGCAGTTCTTC
TRBV7-2	NA	TRBJ1-1	many	CASSIRRRNTEAFF	TGTGCCAGCAGCATCCGACGGAGGAACACTGAAGCTTTCTTT
TRBV6-1	NA	TRBJ2-3	NA	CARGGGAGATNTQYF	TGTGCCAGAGGAGGGGGGGCGGGGGCAACAAATACGCAGTATTTT
TRBV5-4	NA	TRBJ1-1	NA	CASSLDPGRDEAFF	TGTGCCAGCAGCCTAGATCCCGGACGAGATGAAGCTTTCTTT
TRBV19	NA	TRBJ2-3	NA	CASSPRPRDGATDTQYF	TGTGCCAGTAGTCCCCGCCCGAGGGATGGGGCGACAGATACGCAGTATTTT
TRBV12-3/TRBV12-4	TRBD2	TRBJ2-1	NA	CASSLTLAGQFF	TGTGCCAGCAGTTTAACGCTAGCGGGACAGTTCTTC
TRBV27	NA	TRBJ2-1	NA	CASSLFVGPRGEEQFF	TGTGCCAGCAGTTTATTTGTGGGGCCGAGAGGAGAGGAGCAGTTCTTC
TRBV7-2	NA	TRBJ1-3	few	CASSSTAGHRSGNTIYF	TGTGCCAGCAGCTCAACTGCGGGACACCGTTCTGGAAACACCATATATTTT
TRBV25-1	TRBD1	TRBJ1-3	NA	CASSEQRGTGISGNTIYF	TGTGCCAGCAGTGAACAAAGAGGGACAGGGATCTCTGGAAACACCATATATTTT
TRBV6-1	TRBD1	TRBJ2-1	NA	CASSEISGTGGGYNEQFF	TGTGCCAGCAGTGAAATAAGTGGGACAGGGGGGGGCTACAATGAGCAGTTCTTC
TRBV5-1	NA	TRBJ2-1	NA	CASSLLDTSYNEQFF	TGCGCCAGCAGCTTACTGGATACCTCCTACAATGAGCAGTTCTTC
TRBV7-8	NA	TRBJ1-1	few	CASSFLPQPDGHTEAFF	TGTGCCAGCAGCTTCCTACCCCAGCCCGACGGGCACACTGAAGCTTTCTTT
TRBV12-3/TRBV12-4	NA	TRBJ1-5	NA	CASSHDGTGNQPQHF	TGTGCCAGCAGCCACGACGGGACCGGCAATCAGCCCCAGCATTTT
TRBV7-2	NA	TRBJ2-3	many	CASSRGDQSTDTQYF	TGTGCCAGCAGCCGAGGCGACCAAAGCACAGATACGCAGTATTTT
TRBV11-2	TRBD2	TRBJ2-1	NA	CASSPFSGTFYNEQFF	TGTGCCAGCAGCCCGTTTAGCGGGACATTCTACAATGAGCAGTTCTTC
TRBV12-3/TRBV12-4	NA	TRBJ2-5	once	CASNSGRGQETQYF	TGTGCCAGCAACTCCGGACGGGGCCAAGAGACCCAGTACTTC
TRBV27	TRBD1	TRBJ1-5	once	CASSPDRASQPQHF	TGTGCCAGCAGTCCCGACAGGGCAAGTCAGCCCCAGCATTTT
TRBV7-2	NA	TRBJ1-6	few	CASSLTVSSPLHF	TGTGCCAGCAGCTTGACGGTGAGCTCACCCCTCCACTTT
TRBV7-4	TRBD1	TRBJ1-2	NA	CASRTMTHRGLGGYTF	TGTGCCAGCAGAACGATGACTCACAGGGGTTTGGGTGGCTACACCTTC
TRBV7-2	TRBD2	TRBJ2-1	few	CASSSGGRAVDEQFF	TGTGCCAGCAGCTCCGGCGGGAGGGCCGTAGATGAGCAGTTCTTC
TRBV18	TRBD1	TRBJ2-2	few	CASSSRTGEVGELFF	TGTGCCAGCTCGTCGCGGACAGGGGAGGTCGGGGAGCTGTTTTTT
TRBV20-1	NA	TRBJ2-7	NA	CSAVTESYEQYF	TGCAGTGCGGTGACAGAGTCCTACGAGCAGTACTTC
TRBV4-3	TRBD1	TRBJ1-6	NA	CASSRSTGTSPLHF	TGCGCCAGCAGCCGATCGACAGGGACTTCACCCCTCCACTTT
TRBV30	NA	TRBJ2-7	few	CAWSLLSPGEQYF	TGTGCCTGGAGCCTCCTGTCCCCGGGAGAGCAGTACTTC